This TCR beta chain was captured in a study of cytotoxic CD8 clonotypes in ibrutinib-treated CLL listed by TCRdb under 2021. The study in broad terms: The cohort had 11 relapsed/refractory and approximately 15 treatment-naive patients; about 17 were IGHV unmutated. On average, each sample yielded around 230,000 productive templates and 85,000 to 95,000 productive rearrangements. Partial responses were observed in about 25 patients and complete responses in 2; after a median follow-up of about 69 months, remission was maintained in roughly 14 patients and progression was observed in around twelve. Cryopreserved peripheral blood mononuclear cells were obtained before treatment, at response, and at either sustained remission or disease progression. Response samples were obtained after a median of around 11 months of treatment, with a range of roughly 6 to 36 months. Of the 86 participants in the trial, about 26 had longitudinal samples available. What the research found in general, with its limitations: Public clonotypes were rare and either contracted or stayed stable during treatment, and the rise in clonality at ibrutinib response reflected the expansion of private clonotypes. Sampling times were not matched between patients in sustained remission and patients whose disease was progressing, and lymph node repertoires were not examined. At ibrutinib response clonality went up, during sustained remission it held steady, and at progression it dropped back toward baseline. Baseline clonality exceeded that of age-matched healthy donors and correlated strongly with circulating CD8+ T-cell counts.

As regards this clone: The antigen this receptor binds is unknown. Base qualities are not recorded, but no much larger clone differs from it by a single base.

The goal of deep resolution MiSeq sequencing was a depth between 1 in 1 million and 1 in 200,000 T cells, and coverage averaged 10x per clonotype. The immunoSEQ hsTCRB Kit was used to generate the TCR beta libraries. In the source study's methods: ImmunoSEQ Data Assistant and ImmunoSEQ Analyzer were used for data analysis, and V, D and J genes were assigned according to IMGT definitions. Clonality was computed as one minus normalized Shannon entropy of productive rearrangement frequencies, ranging from 0 to 1. Only overrepresented clonotypes making up at least 0.05% of each patient's repertoire were included in the public clonotype analysis. Thirteen age-matched healthy donor repertoires from immuneACCESS were used as controls for clonality. TCRdb limited this immuneACCESS table to in-frame rearrangements with V and J called. A share of clones is missing; checked studies link under half to unresolved V genes, and the rest is unexplained. The D gene and trimming were derived from the DNA, and the V and J assignments and clone size from that table. Recorded for this sample are 300,000 to 350,000 clones; 80% of them occurred a single time. Clones ranked in the top ten supply roughly 7% of the sample.

Roughly 2.2 micrograms of genomic DNA were extracted from cryopreserved PBMCs for TCR beta library preparation. Longitudinal blood samples from CLL patients on ibrutinib monotherapy underwent high-throughput TCR beta sequencing. The patients were enrolled in a single-center, open-label phase 2 trial of ibrutinib monotherapy. Taken from the germline V gene, the CDR1 and CDR2 loops are SGHTA and FQGTGA. V is reduced by 1 base and J by 2 bases, leaving a spacing of 5 bases between them. Spanning cysteine to phenylalanine, the CDR3 consists of 13 amino acids. The CDR3 DNA has 39 bases and is translated from base 1.

The chain is encoded by TRBV7-3 joined to TRBJ1-1; a confident D gene designation cannot be given. This receptor was identified in a human donor with chronic lymphocytic leukemia. The material was PBMCs, obtained before ibrutinib treatment. The CDR3 loop reads CASSLIGNTEAFF. The nucleotide sequence is given as TGTGCCAGCAGCTTAATAGGAAACACTGAAGCTTTCTTT.